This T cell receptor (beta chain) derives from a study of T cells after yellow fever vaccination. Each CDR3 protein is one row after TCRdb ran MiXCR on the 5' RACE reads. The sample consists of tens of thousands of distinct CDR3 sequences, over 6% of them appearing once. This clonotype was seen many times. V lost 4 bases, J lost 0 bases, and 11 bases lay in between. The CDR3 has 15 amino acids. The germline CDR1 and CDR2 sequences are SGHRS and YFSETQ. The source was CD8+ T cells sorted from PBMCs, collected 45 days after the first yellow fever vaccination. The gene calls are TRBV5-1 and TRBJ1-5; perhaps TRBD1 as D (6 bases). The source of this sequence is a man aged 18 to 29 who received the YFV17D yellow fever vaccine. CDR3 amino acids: CASSPRGVSNQPQHF. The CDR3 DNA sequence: TGCGCCAGCAGCCCTAGGGGGGTTAGCAATCAGCCCCAGCATTTT.